These 2 T cell receptor beta chains came from one sample sequenced in a study of cytotoxic CD8 clonotypes in ibrutinib-treated CLL listed by TCRdb under 2021. The library came from the immunoSEQ multiplex PCR assay. TCRdb holds this immuneACCESS table with in-frame rearrangements only. Some clones are missing; in checked studies, unresolved V genes explain under half, and the rest has no known cause. The sample data list 27,000 or so clones, and 85% of these were observed just once. Roughly 8% of the sample rests with the top ten. Per the publication, the time point label means: roughly 2 years on ibrutinib. Sample: PBMCs, taken after 24 months of ibrutinib treatment. Every receptor here comes from a human donor with chronic lymphocytic leukemia.

The chain couples TRBV30 to TRBJ2-5; 7 nucleotides match TRBD1. Germline V gene lookup returns CDR1 GTSNPN and CDR2 SVGIG (reference sequence). Losses at the gene ends were 1 base for V and 0 bases for J; bases not matched to a gene: 2. CDR3 length equals 14 residues. The CDR3 DNA reads as TGTGCCTGGAGTGGCAGGGGGTACCAAGAGACCCAGTACTTC. Its protein is CAWSGRGYQETQYF.

The chain carries TRBV5-4 and TRBJ1-4, with D tentatively TRBD1 (5 bases). Germline V CDR1 and CDR2: SGHNT, YYREEE (reference sequence). V was pared by 8 bases and J by 7 bases, with 12 bases between. The CDR3 covers 12 residues. The CDR3 nucleotides read TGTGCCAGAGAGCAGGGCTCTGAAAAACTGTTTTTT. It yields the protein CAREQGSEKLFF. The full variable domain, completed using reference TRBV5-4 and TRBJ1-4, is ETGVTQSPTHLIKTRGQQVTLRCSSQSGHNTVSWYQQALGQGPQFIFQYYREEENGRGNFPPRFSGLQFPNYSSELNVNALELDDSALYLCAREQGSEKLFFGSGTQLSVL.